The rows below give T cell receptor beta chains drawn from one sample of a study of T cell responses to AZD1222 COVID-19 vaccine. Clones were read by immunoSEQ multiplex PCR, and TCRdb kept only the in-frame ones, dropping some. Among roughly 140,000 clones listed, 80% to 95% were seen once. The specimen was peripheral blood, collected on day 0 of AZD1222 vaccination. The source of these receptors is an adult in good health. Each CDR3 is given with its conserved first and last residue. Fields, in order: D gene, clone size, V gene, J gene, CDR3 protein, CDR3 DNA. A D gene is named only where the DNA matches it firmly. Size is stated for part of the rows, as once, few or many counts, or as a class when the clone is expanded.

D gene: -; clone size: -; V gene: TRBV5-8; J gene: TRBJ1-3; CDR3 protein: CASSLLGAQGNTIYF; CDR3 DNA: TGTGCCAGCAGCTTGTTGGGGGCGCAGGGAAACACCATATATTTT
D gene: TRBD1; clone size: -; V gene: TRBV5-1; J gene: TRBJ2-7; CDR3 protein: CASSSGQGISYEQYF; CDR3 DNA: TGCGCCAGCAGCTCCGGACAGGGGATCTCCTACGAGCAGTACTTC
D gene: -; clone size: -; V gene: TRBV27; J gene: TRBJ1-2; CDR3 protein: CASSFALNWGYTF; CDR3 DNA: TGTGCCAGCAGTTTCGCGCTAAATTGGGGCTACACCTTC
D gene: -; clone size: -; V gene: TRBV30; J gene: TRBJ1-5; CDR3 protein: CAWSVMGGGNQPQHF; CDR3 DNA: TGTGCCTGGAGTGTAATGGGAGGTGGCAATCAGCCCCAGCATTTT
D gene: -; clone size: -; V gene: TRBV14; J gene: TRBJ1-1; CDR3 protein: CASSQLPAEEAFF; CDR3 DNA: TGTGCCAGCAGCCAATTGCCAGCCGAAGAAGCTTTCTTT
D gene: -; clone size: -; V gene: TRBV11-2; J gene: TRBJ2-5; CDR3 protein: CASSLIGQTTRETQYF; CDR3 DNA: TGTGCCAGCAGCTTAATAGGACAGACAACTAGAGAGACCCAGTACTTC
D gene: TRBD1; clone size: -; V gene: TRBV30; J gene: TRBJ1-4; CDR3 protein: CALGSGQKEKLFF; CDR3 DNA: TGTGCCCTCGGCTCGGGACAGAAAGAAAAACTGTTTTTT
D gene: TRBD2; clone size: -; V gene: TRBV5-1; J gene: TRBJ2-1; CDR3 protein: CASSLGTGLGAEMIF; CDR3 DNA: TGCGCCAGCAGCTTGGGAACCGGACTAGGTGCCGAGATGATCTTC
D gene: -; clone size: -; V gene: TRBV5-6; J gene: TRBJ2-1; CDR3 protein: CASSLEGTSLINEQFF; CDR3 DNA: TGTGCCAGCAGCTTGGAGGGAACCTCCCTAATCAATGAGCAGTTCTTC
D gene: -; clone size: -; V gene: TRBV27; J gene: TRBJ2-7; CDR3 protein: CASSSHRDGTYEQYF; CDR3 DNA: TGTGCCAGCAGTTCCCACCGGGACGGGACCTACGAGCAGTACTTC
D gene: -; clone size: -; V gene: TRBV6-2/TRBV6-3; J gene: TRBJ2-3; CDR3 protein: CASSLDHTDTQYF; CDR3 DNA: TGTGCCAGCAGTCTCGACCACACAGATACGCAGTATTTT
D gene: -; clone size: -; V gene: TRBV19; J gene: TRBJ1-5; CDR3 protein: CASSPYRDQDQPQHF; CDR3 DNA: TGTGCCAGTAGTCCCTACAGGGACCAAGATCAGCCCCAGCATTTT
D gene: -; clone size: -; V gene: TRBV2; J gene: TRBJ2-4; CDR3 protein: CASSASTGVNIQYF; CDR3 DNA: TGTGCCAGCAGTGCTTCGACAGGCGTAAACATTCAGTACTTC
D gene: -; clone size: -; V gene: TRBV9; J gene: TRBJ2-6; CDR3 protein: CASSVTGHSSSGANVLTF; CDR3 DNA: TGTGCCAGCAGCGTAACGGGACACAGCTCATCTGGGGCCAACGTCCTGACTTTC
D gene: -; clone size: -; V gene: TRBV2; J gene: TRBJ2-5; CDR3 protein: CASSELNWQETQYF; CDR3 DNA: TGTGCCAGCAGTGAGTTGAACTGGCAAGAGACCCAGTACTTC
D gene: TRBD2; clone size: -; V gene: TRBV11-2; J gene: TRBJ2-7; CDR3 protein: CASSLESISGASGRTYEQYF; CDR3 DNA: TGTGCCAGCAGCTTAGAAAGTATCAGCGGGGCCAGCGGGAGGACGTACGAGCAGTACTTC
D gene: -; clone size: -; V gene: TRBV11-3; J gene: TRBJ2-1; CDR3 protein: CASSPAPTSYNEQFF; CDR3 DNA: TGTGCCAGCAGCCCGGCCCCCACATCCTACAATGAGCAGTTCTTC
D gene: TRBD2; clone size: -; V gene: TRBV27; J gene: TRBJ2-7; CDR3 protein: CASSYLAGGPSSYEQYF; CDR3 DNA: TGTGCCAGCAGTTATCTGGCGGGAGGGCCAAGCTCCTACGAGCAGTACTTC
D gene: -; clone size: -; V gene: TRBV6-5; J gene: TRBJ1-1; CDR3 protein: CASSIYRENTEAFF; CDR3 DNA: TGTGCCAGCAGTATATACAGGGAGAACACTGAAGCTTTCTTT
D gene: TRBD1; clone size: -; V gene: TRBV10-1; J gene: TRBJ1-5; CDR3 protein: CASGQGNQPQHF; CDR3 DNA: TGCGCCAGCGGACAGGGGAATCAGCCCCAGCATTTT
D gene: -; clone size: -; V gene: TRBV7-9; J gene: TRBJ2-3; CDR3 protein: CATSGDSTDTQYF; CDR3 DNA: TGTGCCACCTCAGGGGACTCCACAGATACGCAGTATTTT
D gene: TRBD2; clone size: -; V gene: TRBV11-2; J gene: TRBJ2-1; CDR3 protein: CASSGLAGAYNEQFF; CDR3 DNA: TGTGCCAGCAGCGGATTAGCGGGAGCCTACAATGAGCAGTTCTTC
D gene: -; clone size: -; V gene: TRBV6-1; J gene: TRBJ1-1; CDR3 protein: CASSEYGGRVTEAFF; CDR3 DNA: TGTGCCAGCAGTGAATACGGGGGGCGAGTAACTGAAGCTTTCTTT
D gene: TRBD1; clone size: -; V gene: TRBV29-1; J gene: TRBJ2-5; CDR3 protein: CSVVTYFVGGAPQETQYF; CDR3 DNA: TGCAGCGTTGTGACTTATTTTGTAGGGGGCGCCCCGCAAGAGACCCAGTACTTC
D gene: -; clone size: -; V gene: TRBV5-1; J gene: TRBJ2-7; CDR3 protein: CASSLGGSSYEQYF; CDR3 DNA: TGCGCCAGCAGCTTGGGGGGTAGCTCCTACGAGCAGTACTTC
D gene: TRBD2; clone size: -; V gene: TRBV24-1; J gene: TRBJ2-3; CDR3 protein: CATSDLVSGSPDTQYF; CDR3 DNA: TGTGCCACCAGTGATTTGGTTAGCGGGAGTCCAGATACGCAGTATTTT
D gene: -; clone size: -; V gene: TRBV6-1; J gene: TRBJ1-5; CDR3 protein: CASSEWGGRQPQHF; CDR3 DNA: TGTGCCAGCAGTGAATGGGGGGGGCGTCAGCCCCAGCATTTT
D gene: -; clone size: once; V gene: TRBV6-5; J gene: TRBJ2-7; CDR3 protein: CASSYSRARSHYEQYF; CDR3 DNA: TGTGCCAGCAGTTACTCCCGCGCTCGGTCTCACTACGAGCAGTACTTC
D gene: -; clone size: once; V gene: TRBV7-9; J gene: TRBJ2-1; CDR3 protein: CASSSRREWPFF; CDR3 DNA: TGTGCCAGCAGCTCCAGACGGGAATGGCCGTTCTTC
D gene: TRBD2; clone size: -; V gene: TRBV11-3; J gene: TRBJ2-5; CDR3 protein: CASSPRAGVGETQYF; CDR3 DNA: TGTGCCAGCAGCCCCAGAGCGGGAGTGGGCGAGACCCAGTACTTC
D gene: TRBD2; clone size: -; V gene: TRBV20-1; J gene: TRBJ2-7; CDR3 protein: CSASSGGSYEQYF; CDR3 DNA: TGCAGTGCTAGTAGCGGGGGAAGCTACGAGCAGTACTTC
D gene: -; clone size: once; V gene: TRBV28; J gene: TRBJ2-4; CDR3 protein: CASSVRQEQYF; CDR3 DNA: TGTGCCAGCAGTGTACGACAGGAGCAGTACTTC
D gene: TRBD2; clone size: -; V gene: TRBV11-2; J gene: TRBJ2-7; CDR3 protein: CASSLDQTGLAGSYEQYF; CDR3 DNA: TGTGCCAGCAGCTTAGATCAAACCGGACTAGCGGGATCCTACGAGCAGTACTTC
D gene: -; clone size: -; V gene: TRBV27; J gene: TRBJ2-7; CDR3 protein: CASSLTGRGSYEQYF; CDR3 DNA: TGTGCCAGCAGTTTAACCGGGAGAGGTTCGTACGAGCAGTACTTC
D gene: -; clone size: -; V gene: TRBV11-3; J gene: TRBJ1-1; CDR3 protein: CASSLDQRAMNTEAFF; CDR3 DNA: TGTGCCAGCAGCTTAGACCAGAGGGCAATGAACACTGAAGCTTTCTTT
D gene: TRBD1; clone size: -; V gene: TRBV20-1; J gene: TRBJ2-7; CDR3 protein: CSASPPGLRGLGYEQYF; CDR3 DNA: TGCAGTGCTAGTCCTCCTGGACTCAGGGGGCTGGGATACGAGCAGTACTTC
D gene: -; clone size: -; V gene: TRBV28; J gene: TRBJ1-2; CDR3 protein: CASSPQDVRQGFPGYTF; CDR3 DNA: TGTGCCAGCAGTCCCCAGGATGTACGTCAGGGTTTCCCGGGCTACACCTTC
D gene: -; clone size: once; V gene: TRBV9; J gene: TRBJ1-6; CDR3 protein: CASSVNSLNSPLHF; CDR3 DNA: TGTGCCAGCAGCGTTAACAGCCTGAATTCACCCCTCCACTTT
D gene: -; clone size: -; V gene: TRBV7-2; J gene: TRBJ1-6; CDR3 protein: CASSFNGDSPLHF; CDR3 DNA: TGTGCCAGCAGCTTTAACGGGGATTCACCCCTCCACTTT
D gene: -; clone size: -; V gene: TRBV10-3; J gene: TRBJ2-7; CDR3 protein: CAISDWGSYEQYF; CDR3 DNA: TGTGCCATCAGTGACTGGGGCAGCTACGAGCAGTACTTC
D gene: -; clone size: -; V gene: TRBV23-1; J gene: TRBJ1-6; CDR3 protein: CASSQSTRTLRNSPLHF; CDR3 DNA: TGCGCCAGCAGTCAATCCACCAGGACCTTGCGGAATTCACCCCTCCACTTT